This T cell receptor beta chain derives from a study of cytomegalovirus exposure and HLA in healthy donors listed by TCRdb under 2017. General notes on the study: According to an earlier analysis of 450 to 650 of the donors, about 179 million T cells yielded 100 million or so unique TCR beta sequences and about 280 Gb of sequence data. About 300 gigabases of sequencing data and approximately 92 million unique TCR sequences made up an early release that covered approximately 620 HLA-typed donors. Of the roughly 430 genotyped donors, approximately 80% fell in the genetic ancestry cluster associated with self-reported Caucasian donors. The study aimed to test whether cataloging public T cell receptors could reveal signatures of past pathogen exposure. The T cell repertoires of around 670 subjects were profiled by immunosequencing and related to cytomegalovirus serostatus. Along with the roughly 670-subject first cohort, a separate validation cohort of 120 different subjects was used. High-throughput TCR immunosequencing, statistical association of individual TCRs with disease status, and machine learning were combined to predict cytomegalovirus infection status. In a later analysis, previously published TCR beta repertoires from about 670 donors were re-analyzed and high-resolution HLA genotyping was added so that TCR occurrence patterns could be studied. Rather than using new phenotypic data, the later analysis identified candidate immune exposures from TCR beta sequences and from how often those sequences occurred across donors. In an earlier analysis of several hundred of the donors, high-throughput TCR beta sequencing was used to judge whether each TCR beta V gene segment behaved as functional or pseudogenic. Alongside the repertoire data, information on donor age, sex, ethnicity and CMV serostatus was compiled. A later genetic analysis used genome-wide SNP genotypes for about 60% of the roughly 700 donors, treating that subset as a discovery cohort. All discovery cohort repertoires had been generated on a single sequencing platform. Class I and class II HLA loci were covered by the typing at four-digit resolution. Typing coverage differed by locus: A, B, C, DRB1 and DQB1 were typed in roughly 620-640 donors, DQA1 in about 550, DPA1 in some 600, and DPB1 in just under 490. Four to six DR-DQ haplotypes were handled as single units for association and clustering, since linkage in the cohort was strong. On average, 235,054 unique TCR beta nucleotide sequences were sequenced per donor among a few hundred genotyped donors of the cohort, with roughly 19% of those sequences being non-productive. The paper as a whole reports these results and caveats: Immune exposure information for the cohort was limited to CMV serostatus. This cohort had only TCR beta chains sequenced, and the lack of alpha or paired-chain data limited which features could be detected. Linkage disequilibrium might explain the correlated functional status among segregating V segments, but an unknown experimental factor could not be ruled out. V-gene and J-gene trimming of TCR beta chains was associated with a missense DCLRE1C variant in a later genetic analysis, and the association was replicated in an independent cohort. A later analysis associated 16,951 TCR beta sequences with specific HLA alleles at a false discovery rate of 0.05. In vitro tests confirmed that a few of the cytomegalovirus-associated TCR beta chains recognize cytomegalovirus antigens. Most CMV-associated TCR beta chains appeared to be HLA-restricted in a later analysis, and the HLA associations seemed to be driven largely by CMV exposure. A later analysis found that HLA-associated TCR beta chains were more clonally expanded and had lower generation probabilities than equally common non-associated chains. The earlier analysis of almost 600 of the donors excluded 15 to 20 rarely observed V segments, including chromosome 9 orphons, because counts were too low. A total of 164 TCR beta chains were listed by the study as associated with cytomegalovirus. According to a later genetic analysis, donors in an Asian-associated ancestry cluster had fewer N-insertions in productive TCRs than the approximately 670-donor mean. In a later analysis, several top co-occurrence clusters were reported to appear linked to parvovirus B19, influenza, CMV and Epstein-Barr virus. Roughly uniform sequencing depth across donors was assumed in presence/absence analyses, although this assumption may not hold. A further reported finding was that TCR beta sequences accurately predicted the HLA-A and HLA-B alleles for most subjects in the first cohort. While some public TCRs were present in many individuals, most TCR sequences turned up only very rarely across donors. The classifier was reported to diagnose cytomegalovirus status with high specificity and sensitivity in both the original and validation cohorts. In a later analysis, the rate of TCR association differed among HLA loci, with DRB1 alleles having the most associated TCRs and HLA-C alleles having the fewest. Broadly in line with IMGT annotations, most TCR beta V segments showed up in productive rearrangements about 87% or about 30% of the time in an earlier analysis of a few hundred of the donors. Assigning TCR associations to individual alleles was difficult when HLA alleles, especially DR and DQ, strongly co-occurred. Because HLA typing was unavailable for some donors at each locus, only the typed subset was used in association tests. The authors suggested that the approach could potentially be extended to other disease states and immunological phenotypes. A cluster of highly shared sequence variants was judged likely to be a technical artifact of the sequencing pipeline. Because the 87-base-pair reads could not distinguish some IMGT-functional V segments, including TRBV6-2 and TRBV6-3, those segments were excluded.

The cohort comprised several hundred healthy bone marrow donors. At the time of sampling, all cohort members were nominally healthy, though unrecorded immune exposures were likely present. The donor tested CMV seropositive and was one of the 289 seropositive cohort members. A peripheral blood sample was collected from each donor, and TCR beta sequencing was performed on peripheral blood mononuclear cells. Genomic DNA was extracted from the blood cell samples with the Qiagen DNeasy Blood Extraction Kit. The sample holds a few counts of this clone. The clone's antigen remains unknown. There are no base qualities to consult, and no much larger clone falls within one base. Libraries were constructed by the immunoSEQ multiplex PCR assay. For the multiplex PCR, a mixture combining 60 forward primers for TCR Vbeta segments and 13 reverse primers for TCR Jbeta segments was used. A multiplex PCR assay on genomic DNA amplified the CDR3 region of rearranged TCR beta genes. The amplified TCR beta libraries were sequenced on the Illumina HiSeq System as 87-base-pair reads. The original methods were these. A later analysis tallied tens of millions of unique TCR beta chains across the 600 to 700 repertoires, and some 10 million of those chains were shared by two or more donors. A nearest-neighbor algorithm error-corrected the raw reads and collapsed the reads into unique sequences, merging closely related sequences to remove PCR and sequencing errors. To assign V, D and J gene segments, CDR3 sequences were aligned to IMGT reference sequences. For a sequence to be retained, at least a six-nucleotide match to both a V gene segment and a J gene segment was required. Rearrangements were called productive when the CDR3 lacked stop codons and stayed in frame with V and J; all others were non-productive. Following IMGT convention, CDR3 was defined as the stretch from the second conserved V-encoded cysteine to the conserved J-encoded phenylalanine. Sequences without an unambiguous match to a single V gene segment were excluded from the earlier analysis of approximately 600 of the donors. In an earlier analysis of around 600 of the donors, V segments were called functional above 56.7% productive rearrangements and were called segregating when the between-donor standard deviation exceeded 5%. To diagnose cytomegalovirus status from the catalog of TCR beta chain sequences, a statistical classification framework was built. In a later analysis, V and J genes were assigned by comparing TCR nucleotide sequences against IMGT/GENE-DB human TR gene sequences. Using the TCRdist pipeline, a later analysis assigned CDR3 sequences along with most-parsimonious VDJ recombination scenarios. In a later analysis, every TCR beta chain was defined by the combination of its CDR3 amino acid sequence and its V-gene family, and reads without a unique V-gene family were dropped. As a way to deal with suspected cross-contamination and a sequencing artifact, a later analysis dropped approximately 590 nucleotide sequences that were highly shared and had low generation probability. A later analysis calculated a clonal expansion index for each public chain from normalized within-repertoire ranks of inferred template counts. In a later analysis, generation probabilities were computed with a VDJ recombination model fitted to out-of-frame rearrangements, and the resulting probabilities were checked against IGoR. Hypergeometric tests were used in a later analysis to score TCR-TCR, TCR-HLA and TCR-CMV co-occurrence, with a repertoire-size bias correction applied to the TCR pairs. In a later analysis, false discovery rates were estimated by permuting HLA or CMV assignments 20 times. In a later analysis, co-occurring TCRs were grouped using DBSCAN, and TCRdist sequence similarity was added for clustering within HLA-allele-positive subsets. Repertoires with fewer than 30,000 or more than 120,000 public chains, plus five repertoires with anomalous nucleotide sharing, were excluded from co-occurrence clustering. TCRdb's version of the immuneACCESS table is confined to in-frame rearrangements and falls short of the full clone set. An unresolved V gene accounts for under half of the shortfall where checked; the remainder is of unknown origin. The V and J calls and the clone size are those of that table, but D and trimming were determined from the DNA. The sample data list roughly 200,000 clones, and more than 75% of these were observed just once. Clones ranked in the top ten supply 13% to 15% of the sample.

CDR1 and CDR2 are read off the germline V gene as ENHRY and SYGVKD. Trimmed from V: 0 bases; trimmed from J: 3 bases; junction bases lacking a gene match: 3. The CDR3 spans 15 residues, from the cysteine through the phenylalanine. The DNA shown is the 45-base CDR3, in frame from base 1. The chain is assembled from TRBV10-3 and TRBJ2-5; TRBD2 matches 8 bases in the middle. The TCR originated in a woman aged 25 to 39 in good health and CMV-seropositive. Material for sequencing was PBMCs. The DNA sequence follows: TGTGCCATCAGTGAGTCGACGGGGGGGGAAGAGACCCAGTACTTC. It encodes CAISESTGGEETQYF.